This is a list of T cell receptor beta chains from one sample in a study of cytomegalovirus exposure and HLA in healthy donors. Data came from immunoSEQ multiplex PCR; TCRdb stores just in-frame clones and leaves some out. The sample comprises roughly 100,000 clones, approximately 66% of which are singletons, and less than 3.5% rests with the top ten. Sequenced material: PBMCs. Receptor source: a woman aged 45 to 65 in good health and CMV-seronegative. The CDR3 runs from the conserved cysteine through the conserved F or W. A D gene is named only where the DNA matches it firmly. Only part of the rows carry a size: once, few, many, or a class if the clone is expanded.

v_gene	j_gene	d_gene	abundance	CDR3nt	CDR3aa
TRBV5-1	TRBJ2-5	TRBD2	.	TGCGCCAGCAGCCTACGGACTAGTGGGGAGACCCAGTACTTC	CASSLRTSGETQYF
TRBV29-1	TRBJ1-1	.	.	TGCAGCGTTGAAGGAGGCAGGGGGAACACTGAAGCTTTCTTT	CSVEGGRGNTEAFF
TRBV19	TRBJ1-1	.	.	TGTGCCAGTAGTACAGGGGTATACACTGAAGCTTTCTTT	CASSTGVYTEAFF
TRBV12-5	TRBJ2-7	TRBD2	.	TGTGCTAGTGGCCCCGTGGGGGGGAGACTCACCGAGCAGTACTTC	CASGPVGGRLTEQYF
TRBV4-1	TRBJ1-6	TRBD1	.	TGCGCCAGCAGCCAATGGACAGGGTACTCACCCCTCCACTTT	CASSQWTGYSPLHF
TRBV7-2	TRBJ1-4	.	.	TGTGCCAGCAGCCCCCGTCGGGGAGGCGAAAAACTGTTTTTT	CASSPRRGGEKLFF
TRBV30	TRBJ2-1	TRBD2	.	TGTGCCTGGAGTGTACGGACTAGCGGGGGGGCGCGCAATGAGCAGTTCTTC	CAWSVRTSGGARNEQFF
TRBV13	TRBJ2-1	TRBD1	.	TGTGCCAGCCTTTGGAGACAGGGCAACAATGAGCAGTTCTTC	CASLWRQGNNEQFF
TRBV11-3	TRBJ2-7	TRBD1	few	TGTGCCAGCAGCGGAAACAGGGGATCCTACGAGCAGTACTTC	CASSGNRGSYEQYF
TRBV5-6	TRBJ2-7	.	.	TGTGCCAGCAGCTTGGTGGGTAGAGGGAACGAGCAGTACTTC	CASSLVGRGNEQYF
TRBV7-2	TRBJ1-2	TRBD1	few	TGTGCCAGCAGCACGAACAGGGGTATCTATGGCTACACCTTC	CASSTNRGIYGYTF
TRBV14	TRBJ2-7	TRBD2	.	TGTGCCAGCAGCATAGCGGGAGGGATCGAGCAGTACTTC	CASSIAGGIEQYF
TRBV4-2	TRBJ1-5	.	few	TGTGCCAGCAGCCAAGGGGGGGTAAATCAGCCCCAGCATTTT	CASSQGGVNQPQHF
TRBV7-7	TRBJ2-5	.	.	TGTGCTAGCAGCTTCGGAGGGGGGGCACCCCAAGAGACCCAGTACTTC	CASSFGGGAPQETQYF
TRBV19	TRBJ2-5	TRBD1	.	TGTGCCAGTAGCAGCGGACAGGGGAAACAAGAGACCCAGTACTTC	CASSSGQGKQETQYF
TRBV2	TRBJ2-5	TRBD1	.	TGTGCCAGCAACCGACAGGGGGGGGAGACCCAGTACTTC	CASNRQGGETQYF
TRBV4-3	TRBJ2-3	.	.	TGCGCCAGCAGCCAAGAGGCTAGCACAGATACGCAGTATTTT	CASSQEASTDTQYF
TRBV23-1	TRBJ2-5	.	few	TGCGCCAGCAGTCAACTGTCCCCGGGACATCTTAATACAAACCAAGAGACCCAGTACTTC	CASSQLSPGHLNTNQETQYF
TRBV7-9	TRBJ2-7	.	.	TGTGCCAGCAGCCCAATGAGCTACGAGCAGTACTTC	CASSPMSYEQYF
TRBV4-2	TRBJ2-7	TRBD2	once	TGTGCCAGCAGCCAGGGACTAGCGGGCCCCGGGGGGCAGCAGTACTTC	CASSQGLAGPGGQQYF
TRBV10-3	TRBJ1-3	TRBD1	.	TGTGCCATCAGTGGGACGACAGGGAGGTCTGGAAACACCATATATTTT	CAISGTTGRSGNTIYF
TRBV7-2	TRBJ2-5	.	.	TGTGCCAGCAGCTTAGTGCTGGTGCGAGAGACCCAGTACTTC	CASSLVLVRETQYF
TRBV4-1	TRBJ1-5	TRBD1	.	TGCGCCAGCAGCCAATATCCGCCCGGGACAGTTGTCAATCAGCCCCAGCATTTT	CASSQYPPGTVVNQPQHF
TRBV7-2	TRBJ1-4	.	few	TGTGCCAGCAGCTTCGTCAGGGGTGTGGGTGAAAAACTGTTTTTT	CASSFVRGVGEKLFF
TRBV29-1	TRBJ1-1	TRBD1	few	TGCAGCGTCGGAGCCGGGGACAGGGGGATAACTTTCTTT	CSVGAGDRGITFF
TRBV6-5	TRBJ1-5	.	.	TGTGCCAGCAGGAGCGGGACAACAAATCAGCCCCAGCATTTT	CASRSGTTNQPQHF
TRBV30	TRBJ1-5	TRBD1	few	TGTGCCTGGAACCAACAGGGGCTTGCGAATCAGCCCCAGCATTTT	CAWNQQGLANQPQHF
TRBV9	TRBJ2-3	TRBD1	.	TGTGCCAGCAGCGTAGGGGACAGGGCAGATACGCAGTATTTT	CASSVGDRADTQYF
TRBV5-6	TRBJ2-7	TRBD1	.	TGTGCCAGCAGCACGACAGGGGGCGGTTACGAGCAGTACTTC	CASSTTGGGYEQYF
TRBV5-1	TRBJ1-2	TRBD1	.	TGCGCCAGCAGCGGGACAGGGGGCGAGTATGGCTACACCTTC	CASSGTGGEYGYTF
TRBV7-9	TRBJ1-4	.	.	TGTGCCAGCAGCTCACAGACAGCGAATGAAAAACTGTTTTTT	CASSSQTANEKLFF
TRBV30	TRBJ1-1	TRBD1	.	TGTGCCTGGAAGACAGGGGGCTTGATTCGGGGGACTGAAGCTTTCTTT	CAWKTGGLIRGTEAFF
TRBV10-3	TRBJ2-7	.	.	TGTGCCATCAGTGAAACCGGACAGTCCTGGGGCTACAAGCAGTACTTC	CAISETGQSWGYKQYF
TRBV6-6	TRBJ2-3	.	few	TGTGCCAGCAGTTATGGGAGGGATACGCAGTATTTT	CASSYGRDTQYF
TRBV6-5	TRBJ2-5	.	.	TGTGCCAGCAGTTACGCCTTGAGGGAGACCCAGTACTTC	CASSYALRETQYF
TRBV7-3	TRBJ2-5	TRBD2	.	TGTGCCAGCAGCTTAAATGGGGAGGTAGCGGGGGAGACCCAGTACTTC	CASSLNGEVAGETQYF
TRBV13	TRBJ2-3	TRBD2	.	TGTGCCAGCAGCGGACTAGCAGTCAGCACAGATACGCAGTATTTT	CASSGLAVSTDTQYF
TRBV6-5	TRBJ2-7	TRBD1	few	TGTGCCAGCAGCCCAGGACAGGGCTCCCTATACGAGCAGTACTTC	CASSPGQGSLYEQYF
TRBV5-4	TRBJ2-1	TRBD2	few	TGTGCCAGCAGCCCTGCCGGGGGGGCCCTAGTTGAGCAGTTCTTC	CASSPAGGALVEQFF
TRBV5-1	TRBJ2-5	TRBD2	.	TGCGCCAGCAGCGCTCCTGATGGGGGGGATGAGACCCAGTACTTC	CASSAPDGGDETQYF
TRBV19	TRBJ2-4	TRBD1	.	TGTGCCAGTAGTACCAACCGGGACAGGGTAAACATTCAGTACTTC	CASSTNRDRVNIQYF
TRBV7-8	TRBJ2-7	.	.	TGTGCCAGCAGCTTAGAAGATCCCGGGCAGTACTTC	CASSLEDPGQYF
TRBV6-4	TRBJ2-1	TRBD2	.	TGTGCCAGCAGTGACATAAAGTTTCGGGGGGATTCCTACAATGAGCAGTTCTTC	CASSDIKFRGDSYNEQFF
TRBV7-8	TRBJ2-1	TRBD2	.	TGTGCCAGCAGCTTATGGCGGGGGGGCTCCTACAATGAGCAGTTCTTC	CASSLWRGGSYNEQFF
TRBV19	TRBJ2-7	.	once	TGTGCCAGTAGTATAGGCCTTGGGAGCTCCTACGAGCAGTACTTC	CASSIGLGSSYEQYF
TRBV30	TRBJ1-5	.	few	TGTGCCTGGAGTCAACAGATCAATCAGCCCCAGCATTTT	CAWSQQINQPQHF
TRBV2	TRBJ2-3	TRBD1	.	TGTGCCAGCAGGAAAGGACAGGGGACAGATACGCAGTATTTT	CASRKGQGTDTQYF
TRBV5-1	TRBJ1-1	.	.	TGCGCCAGCAGCCATTCGACAGGGAACACTGAAGCTTTCTTT	CASSHSTGNTEAFF
TRBV27	TRBJ1-2	.	few	TGTGCCAGCAGTCCTTATATGCTGGCGGTCTATGGCTACACCTTC	CASSPYMLAVYGYTF
TRBV7-9	TRBJ2-7	.	.	TGTGCCAGCAGCCCAACACGGGGGGCTGTCTACGAGCAGTACTTC	CASSPTRGAVYEQYF
TRBV10-3	TRBJ2-3	TRBD2	.	TGTGCCATCAGTGGACTAGCGGGAAATGGGGCAGATACGCAGTATTTT	CAISGLAGNGADTQYF
TRBV6-1	TRBJ2-5	TRBD1	.	TGTGCCAGCAGCGAACAGTCCGGGACAGGGAAGAAGACCCAGTACTTC	CASSEQSGTGKKTQYF
TRBV7-2	TRBJ1-5	TRBD1	.	TGTGCCAGCAGCTTAGGGGACAGAGACAATCAGCCCCAGCATTTT	CASSLGDRDNQPQHF
TRBV7-9	TRBJ1-6	TRBD1	.	TGTGCCAGCAGCGCCTGGACAGGAACGGATCCACCCCTCCACTTT	CASSAWTGTDPPLHF
TRBV5-6	TRBJ2-7	.	.	TGTGCCAGCAGCTTGGGCCGCGGGACAGCCTACGAGCAGTACTTC	CASSLGRGTAYEQYF